The 5 T cell receptor beta chains below all came from one sample that was sequenced in a study of blood T cells in healthy people across ages. Then a second PCR, running about 7 to 11 cycles, was carried out with a sample-barcoded 5' primer and a J-beta primer mix. TCRdb itself ran the 5' RACE reads through MiXCR, one entry per CDR3 protein. Of 1,500,000 or so distinct CDR3 sequences in the sample, less than 45% were seen once. The sample taken for sequencing was blood. Receptors were obtained from a woman aged 18-29 years in good health.

This clonotype was seen more than once but under ten times. This chain joins TRBV5-1 and TRBJ1-2, with D possibly matching TRBD1 (6 bases). Germline-derived CDR1 and CDR2 are SGHRS and YFSETQ. The CDR3 runs to 15 residues. Trimming took 4 bases from V and 4 from J, leaving 17 bases between them. The CDR3 coding sequence is TGCGCCAGCAGCATGGATACAGGGACCCTCTATGGCTACACCTTC. It yields the protein CASSMDTGTLYGYTF.

The chain carries TRBV7-3 and TRBJ1-2, with D uncertain. Trimming left V 1 base short and J 7 bases short, with 10 bases between. This CDR3 contains 13 residues. From germline, CDR1 is SGHTA and CDR2 FQGTGA. CDR3 sequence (DNA): TGTGCCAGCAGCTTAAGTGGGTTCCGTGGCTACACCTTC. Its translation: CASSLSGFRGYTF.

The chain recombines TRBV18 with TRBJ2-1; the D gene is possibly TRBD2 (5 bases). The CDR3 length is 14 residues. V was pared by 6 bases and J by 0 bases, with 9 bases between. CDR1 and CDR2 (germline): KGHSH, LQKENI. CDR3 coding DNA: TGTGCCAGCTCGGTCGAGGGCTCCTACAATGAGCAGTTCTTC. It codes for CASSVEGSYNEQFF.

The rearrangement uses TRBV7-9 and TRBJ1-1, with a tentative D call TRBD1 (5 bases). V gave up 5 bases and J gave up 10 bases, with 11 bases separating them. Germline-derived CDR1 and CDR2 are SEHNR and FQNEAQ (reference sequence). The CDR3 runs 11 residues. In DNA form, the CDR3 reads TGTGCCAGCAGCAATTATAGGGGAGCTTTCTTT. Its protein is CASSNYRGAFF.

The gene calls are TRBV7-2 and TRBJ1-3, with D possibly TRBD1 on 6 matching bases. Germline V gene data show CDR1 as SGHTA and CDR2 as FQGNSA. The CDR3 runs 15 residues. Trimming left V 6 bases short and J 1 base short, with 13 bases between. The CDR3 nucleotides read TGTGCCAGCAGATCAACAGGGCCTTCTGGAAACACCATATATTTT. This encodes CASRSTGPSGNTIYF.